This TCR beta chain was observed in a study of blood T cell repertoires in COVID-19. The repertoire was sequenced with immunoSEQ multiplex PCR; TCRdb's copy has only in-frame clones and lacks some. Of more than 250,000 clones in the sample, around 90% were seen once. The germline CDR1 and CDR2 sequences are MDHEN and SYDVKM. This CDR3 spans 14 amino acids. The V gene end was trimmed by 8 bases and the J gene end by 1 base; junction bases not matched to a gene: 7. This clonotype was sampled from a woman in her twenties or thirties who had recovered from COVID-19. The sample was PBMCs or T cells enriched from blood (not recorded which). The chain is built from TRBV28 and TRBJ1-2; 7 nucleotides agree with TRBD1. The CDR3 DNA follows: TGTGCCAGCTTAACCGGGACAGTTAACTATGGCTACACCTTC. Its protein product is CASLTGTVNYGYTF.